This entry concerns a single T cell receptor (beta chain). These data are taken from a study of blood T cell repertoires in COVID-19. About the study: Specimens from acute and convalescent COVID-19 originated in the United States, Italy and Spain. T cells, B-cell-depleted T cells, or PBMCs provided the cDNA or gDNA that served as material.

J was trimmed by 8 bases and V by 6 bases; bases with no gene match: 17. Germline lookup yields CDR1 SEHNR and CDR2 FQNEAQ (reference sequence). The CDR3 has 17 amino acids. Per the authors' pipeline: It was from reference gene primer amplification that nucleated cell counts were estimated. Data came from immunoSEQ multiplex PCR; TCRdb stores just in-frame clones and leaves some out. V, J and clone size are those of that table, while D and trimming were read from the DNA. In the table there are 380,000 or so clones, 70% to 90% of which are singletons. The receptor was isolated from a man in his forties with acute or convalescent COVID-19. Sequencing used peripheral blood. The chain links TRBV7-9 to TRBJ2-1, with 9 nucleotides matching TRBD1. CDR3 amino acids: CASRYNPTGGILDEQFF. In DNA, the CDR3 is TGTGCCAGCAGATACAACCCGACAGGGGGGATTTTGGATGAGCAGTTCTTC.